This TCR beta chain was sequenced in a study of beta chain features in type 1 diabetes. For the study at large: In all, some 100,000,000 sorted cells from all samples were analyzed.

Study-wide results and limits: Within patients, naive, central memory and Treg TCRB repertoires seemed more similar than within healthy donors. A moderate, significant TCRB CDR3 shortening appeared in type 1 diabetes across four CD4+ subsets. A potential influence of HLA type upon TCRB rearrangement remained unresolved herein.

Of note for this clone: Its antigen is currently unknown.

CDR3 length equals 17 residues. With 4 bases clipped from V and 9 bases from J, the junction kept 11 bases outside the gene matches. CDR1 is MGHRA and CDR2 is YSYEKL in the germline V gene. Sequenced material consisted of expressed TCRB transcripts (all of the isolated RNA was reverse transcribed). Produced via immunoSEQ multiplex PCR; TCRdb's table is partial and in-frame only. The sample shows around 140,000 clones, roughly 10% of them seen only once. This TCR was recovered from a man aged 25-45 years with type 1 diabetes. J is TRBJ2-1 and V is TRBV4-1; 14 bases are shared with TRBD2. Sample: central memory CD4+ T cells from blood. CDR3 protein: CASSPYPTSGGAGEQFF. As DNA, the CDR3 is TGCGCCAGCAGCCCGTACCCGACTAGCGGGGGGGCCGGTGAGCAGTTCTTC.